These 9 T cell receptor beta chains were all obtained from the same sample, sequenced in a study of T cell changes during pregnancy in multiple sclerosis. The protocol was immunoSEQ multiplex PCR, while the TCRdb copy is restricted to in-frame clones and leaves out a portion. The repertoire includes around 37,000 clones, 91% of them detected once, and about 6.3% sits in the top ten. The specimen comprised CD8+ T cells from peripheral blood mononuclear cells, sampled in the second trimester of pregnancy. These receptors all come from a female donor with multiple sclerosis, enrolled in a pregnancy study.

This rearrangement joins TRBV10-3 to TRBJ1-1; no firm D call. The V gene's germline CDR1 is ENHRY and CDR2 SYGVKD. The germline V and J ends were trimmed by 3 bases and 2 bases, with 7 bases remaining between them. The CDR3 length is 13 residues. The DNA for the CDR3 is TGTGCCATCAGTGATACAGAAAACACTGAAGCTTTCTTT. Its protein is CAISDTENTEAFF.

The V gene is TRBV19, the J gene TRBJ1-1; no reliable D call. Trimming left V 4 bases short and J 5 bases short, with 11 bases between. The CDR3 covers 13 residues. CDR1 and CDR2 from the germline V gene are LNHDA and SQIVND (reference sequence). The CDR3 region is CASSKTPGTEAFF. The CDR3 coding sequence is TGTGCCAGTAGTAAGACCCCGGGGACTGAAGCTTTCTTT.

The chain employs TRBV19 and TRBJ1-1; D possibly corresponds to TRBD1 (5 bases). V was clipped by 5 bases and J by 1 base, with 11 bases between them. The CDR3 consists of 14 residues. Per the germline V gene, CDR1 is LNHDA and CDR2 is SQIVND (reference sequence). The CDR3 loop reads CASSPYTGNTEAFF. In DNA form, the CDR3 reads TGTGCCAGTAGTCCTTACACAGGGAACACTGAAGCTTTCTTT.

The chain links TRBV30 to TRBJ2-2, with D maybe TRBD2 (7 bases). There are 16 residues in the CDR3. Germline lookup yields CDR1 GTSNPN and CDR2 SVGIG (reference sequence). Trimming removed 3 bases from V and 3 bases from J, with 17 bases in between. The CDR3 spells CAWRGGAGCDTGELFF. The CDR3 coding sequence is TGTGCCTGGAGGGGGGGGGCAGGGTGCGACACCGGGGAGCTGTTTTTT. The variable domain in full, completed from reference TRBV30 and TRBJ2-2, reads SQTIHQWPATLVQPVGSPLSLECTVEGTSNPNLYWYRQAAGRGLQLLFYSVGIGQISSEVPQNLSASRPQDRQFILSSKKLLLSDSGFYLCAWRGGAGCDTGELFFGEGSRLTVL.

The V gene is TRBV2, the J gene TRBJ1-2; D not resolved. In germline, CDR1 is SNHLY, CDR2 FYNNEI. This CDR3 has 11 residues. V dropped 3 bases and J dropped 8 bases, with 7 bases sitting between them. This CDR3 is CASSDGGGYTF. Here the CDR3 DNA reads TGTGCCAGCAGTGACGGCGGGGGCTACACCTTC.

The gene calls are TRBV19 and TRBJ1-2, with 11 bases that match TRBD1. The germline gives CDR1 LNHDA, CDR2 SQIVND (reference sequence). The CDR3 totals 19 residues. V gave up 3 bases and J gave up 2 bases; unmatched junction bases: 14. The CDR3 here is CASSMPFPGQGDFNYGYTF. The CDR3 DNA reads TGTGCCAGTAGTATGCCATTCCCGGGACAGGGGGATTTCAACTATGGCTACACCTTC.

The CDR3 loop reads CASSQSTGGVASGELFF. The CDR3 region has the DNA TGCGCCAGCAGCCAATCAACAGGGGGCGTCGCCTCCGGGGAGCTGTTTTTT. V and J are TRBV4-3 and TRBJ2-2; 9 nucleotides match TRBD1. J was trimmed by 6 bases and V by 2 bases; bases with no gene match: 10. The CDR3 runs to 17 residues. Germline loops: CDR1 LGHNA, CDR2 YSLEER.

CDR3 nucleotide sequence: TGTGCCAGCAGCCACCCGGGACTTACGACCTACGAGCAGTACTTC. It translates to CASSHPGLTTYEQYF. V is TRBV11-2 and J is TRBJ2-7, with TRBD2 as a possible D gene (6 bases). CDR3 length: 15 amino acids. CDR1 SGHAT and CDR2 FQNNGV come from the germline V gene. Trimming took off 5 bases at V and 2 bases at J, with 16 bases between the two ends.

The chain has TRBV2 and TRBJ1-5, with 11 bases aligning to TRBD1. The CDR3 has 15 amino acids. Germline CDR1 reads SNHLY; CDR2 reads FYNNEI. Germline trimming cut 6 bases from V and 6 bases from J; bases unmatched to any gene: 7. CDR3 sequence (DNA): TGTGCCAGCAGCACCGGGACAGGGGGGGGTCAGCCCCAGCATTTT. Amino acid sequence: CASSTGTGGGQPQHF.